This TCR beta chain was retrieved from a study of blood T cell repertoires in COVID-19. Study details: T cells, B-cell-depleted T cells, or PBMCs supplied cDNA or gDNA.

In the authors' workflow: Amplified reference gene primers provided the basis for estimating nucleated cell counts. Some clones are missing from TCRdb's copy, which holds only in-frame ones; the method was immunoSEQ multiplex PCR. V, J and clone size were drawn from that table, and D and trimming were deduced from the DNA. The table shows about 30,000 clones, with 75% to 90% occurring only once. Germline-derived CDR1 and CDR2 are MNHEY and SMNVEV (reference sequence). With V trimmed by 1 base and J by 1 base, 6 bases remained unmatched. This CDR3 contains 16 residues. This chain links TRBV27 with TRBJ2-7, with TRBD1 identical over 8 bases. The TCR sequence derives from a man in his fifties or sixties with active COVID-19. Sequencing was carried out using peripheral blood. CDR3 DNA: TGTGCCAGCAGTTTATTTACAGGGGGTCGGTCCTACGAGCAGTACTTC. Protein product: CASSLFTGGRSYEQYF.